This T cell receptor (beta chain) is from a study of CD8+CD57+ T cells in acquired aplastic anemia. Study overall: Quantities of DNA derived from sorted CD4+ and CD8+ cells averaged approximately 3 ug.

Study outcomes and limitations: Patients versus controls showed no significant CD8+ Simpson's diversity difference.

Sequenced patients had shown CD8+CD57+ cell expansion by flow cytometry. Acquired aplastic anemia of severe grade affected all patients. Worth noting for this clonotype: Its target is not known.

Investigators profiled TCR beta VDJ and CDR3 from genomic DNA template. Via MiXCR, TCRdb re-called the reads, giving one row per CDR3 protein. The sample contains some 200,000 distinct CDR3 sequences, 48% of which appear only once. Trimming removed 1 base from V and 6 bases from J; junction bases left unmatched: 7. The CDR3 runs 16 residues. CDR1 is LGHNA and CDR2 is YNFKEQ in the germline V gene. Sequenced input: sorted CD4+, CD8+, or CD8+CD57+ T cells (not recorded which) from PBMCs. The chain uses TRBV4-2 and TRBJ2-3; TRBD2 matches 10 bases. This clonotype was obtained from a human donor with aplastic anemia. CDR3 sequence reads: CASSQAASGSLDTQYF. The CDR3 nucleotides are TGTGCCAGCAGCCAAGCGGCTAGCGGGAGTCTTGATACGCAGTATTTT.